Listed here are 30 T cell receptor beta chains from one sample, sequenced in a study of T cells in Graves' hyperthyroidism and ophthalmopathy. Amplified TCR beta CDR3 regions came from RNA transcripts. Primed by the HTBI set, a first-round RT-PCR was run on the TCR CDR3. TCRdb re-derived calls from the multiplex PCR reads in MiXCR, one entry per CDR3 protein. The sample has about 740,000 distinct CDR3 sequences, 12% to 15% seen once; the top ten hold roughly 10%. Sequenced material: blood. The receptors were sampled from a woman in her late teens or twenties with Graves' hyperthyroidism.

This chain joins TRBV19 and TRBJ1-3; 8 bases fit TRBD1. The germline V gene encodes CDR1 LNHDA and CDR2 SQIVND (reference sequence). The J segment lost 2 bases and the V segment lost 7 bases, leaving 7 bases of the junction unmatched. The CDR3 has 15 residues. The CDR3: CASTPGTGTGNTIYF. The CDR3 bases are TGTGCCAGTACCCCCGGGACAGGAACTGGAAACACCATATATTTT.

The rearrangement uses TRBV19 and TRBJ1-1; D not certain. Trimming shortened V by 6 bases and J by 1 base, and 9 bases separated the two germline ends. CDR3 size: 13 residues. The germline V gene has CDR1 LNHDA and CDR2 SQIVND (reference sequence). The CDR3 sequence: CASRSSGNTEAFF. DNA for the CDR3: TGTGCCAGTAGGTCGAGTGGGAACACTGAAGCTTTCTTT.

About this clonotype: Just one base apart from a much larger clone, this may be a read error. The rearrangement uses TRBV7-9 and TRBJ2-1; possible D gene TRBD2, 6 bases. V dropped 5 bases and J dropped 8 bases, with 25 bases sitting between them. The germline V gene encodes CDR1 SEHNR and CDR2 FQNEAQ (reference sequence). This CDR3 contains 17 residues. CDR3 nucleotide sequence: TGTGCCAGCAGCCCAACGAAGAGGAGGGCCTCATACGATGAGCAGTTCTTC. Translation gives CASSPTKRRASYDEQFF. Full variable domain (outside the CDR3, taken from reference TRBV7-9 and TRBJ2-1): DTGVSQNPRHKITKRGQNVTFRCDPISEHNRLYWYRQTLGQGPEFLTYFQNEAQLEKSRLLSDRFSAERPKGSFSTLEIQRTEQGDSAMYLCASSPTKRRASYDEQFFGPGTRLTVL.

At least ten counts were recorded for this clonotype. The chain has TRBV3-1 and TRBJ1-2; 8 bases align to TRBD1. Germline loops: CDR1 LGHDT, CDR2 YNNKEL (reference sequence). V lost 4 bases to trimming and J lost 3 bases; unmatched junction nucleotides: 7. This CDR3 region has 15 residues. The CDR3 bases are TGTGCCAGCAGCCGCCCAGGGGGCACTCACTATGGCTACACCTTC. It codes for CASSRPGGTHYGYTF.

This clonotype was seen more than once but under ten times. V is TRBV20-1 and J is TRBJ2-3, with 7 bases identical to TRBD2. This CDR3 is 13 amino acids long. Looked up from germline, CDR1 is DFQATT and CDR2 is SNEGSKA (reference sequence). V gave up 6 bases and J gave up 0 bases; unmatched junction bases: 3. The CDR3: CSARDYSTDTQYF. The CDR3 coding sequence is TGCAGTGCCCGGGACTACAGCACAGATACGCAGTATTTT.

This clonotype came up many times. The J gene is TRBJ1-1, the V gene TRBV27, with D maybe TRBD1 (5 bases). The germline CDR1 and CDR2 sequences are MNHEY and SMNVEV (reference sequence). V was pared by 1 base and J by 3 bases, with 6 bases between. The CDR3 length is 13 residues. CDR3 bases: TGTGCCAGCAGTTTATGGGGGGACACTGAAGCTTTCTTT. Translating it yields CASSLWGDTEAFF.

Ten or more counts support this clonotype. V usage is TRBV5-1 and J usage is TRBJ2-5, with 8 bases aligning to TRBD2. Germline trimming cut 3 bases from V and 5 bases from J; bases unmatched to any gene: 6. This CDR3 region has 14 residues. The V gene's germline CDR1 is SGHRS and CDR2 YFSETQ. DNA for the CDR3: TGCGCCAGCAGCTGGGGGACTAGTGAGGAGACCCAGTACTTC. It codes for CASSWGTSEETQYF. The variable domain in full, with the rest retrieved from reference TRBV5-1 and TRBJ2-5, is KAGVTQTPRYLIKTRGQQVTLSCSPISGHRSVSWYQQTPGQGLQFLFEYFSETQRNKGNFPGRFSGRQFSNSRSEMNVSTLELGDSALYLCASSWGTSEETQYFGPGTRLLVL.

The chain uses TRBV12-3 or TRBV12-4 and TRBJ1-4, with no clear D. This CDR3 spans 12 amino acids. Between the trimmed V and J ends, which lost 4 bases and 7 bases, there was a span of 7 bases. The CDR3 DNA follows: TGTGCCAGCAGTTCGCTGGGTGAAAAACTGTTTTTT. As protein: CASSSLGEKLFF.

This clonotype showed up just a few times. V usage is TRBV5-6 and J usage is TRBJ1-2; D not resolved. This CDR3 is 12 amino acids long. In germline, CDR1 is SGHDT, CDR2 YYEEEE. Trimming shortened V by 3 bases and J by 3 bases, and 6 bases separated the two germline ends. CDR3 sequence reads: CASSSRDYGYTF. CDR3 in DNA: TGTGCCAGCAGCTCCCGTGACTATGGCTACACCTTC.

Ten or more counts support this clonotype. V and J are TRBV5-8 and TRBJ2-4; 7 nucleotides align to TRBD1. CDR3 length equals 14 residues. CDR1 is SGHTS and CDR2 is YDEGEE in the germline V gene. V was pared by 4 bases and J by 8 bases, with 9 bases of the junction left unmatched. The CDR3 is CASSPLDRFDIQYF. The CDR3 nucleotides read TGTGCCAGCAGCCCACTGGACAGGTTTGACATTCAGTACTTC.

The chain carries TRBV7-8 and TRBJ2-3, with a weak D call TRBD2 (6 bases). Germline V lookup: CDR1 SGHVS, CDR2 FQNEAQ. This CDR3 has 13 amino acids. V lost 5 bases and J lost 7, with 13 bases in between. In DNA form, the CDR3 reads TGTGCCAGCAGCCCGCGGGAACGATATACGCAGTATTTT. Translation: CASSPRERYTQYF.

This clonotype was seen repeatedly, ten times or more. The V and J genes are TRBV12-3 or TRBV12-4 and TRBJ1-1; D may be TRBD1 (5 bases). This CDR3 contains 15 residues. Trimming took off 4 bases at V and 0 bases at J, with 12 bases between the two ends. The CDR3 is CASSWVRALNTEAFF. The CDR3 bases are TGTGCCAGCAGTTGGGTCAGGGCCCTGAACACTGAAGCTTTCTTT.

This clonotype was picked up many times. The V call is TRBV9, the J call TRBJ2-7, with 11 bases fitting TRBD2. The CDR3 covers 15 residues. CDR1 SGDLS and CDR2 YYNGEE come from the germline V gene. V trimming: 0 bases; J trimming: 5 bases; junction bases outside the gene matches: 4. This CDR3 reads CASSVGLAGFDEQYF. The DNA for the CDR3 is TGTGCCAGCAGCGTAGGACTAGCGGGATTCGACGAGCAGTACTTC.

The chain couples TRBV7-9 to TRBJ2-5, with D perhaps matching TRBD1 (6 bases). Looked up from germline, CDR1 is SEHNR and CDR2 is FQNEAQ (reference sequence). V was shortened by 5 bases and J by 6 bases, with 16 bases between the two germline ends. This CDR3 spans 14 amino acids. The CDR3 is CASSIGQSVKTQYF. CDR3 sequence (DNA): TGTGCCAGCAGCATAGGACAGTCCGTAAAGACCCAGTACTTC.

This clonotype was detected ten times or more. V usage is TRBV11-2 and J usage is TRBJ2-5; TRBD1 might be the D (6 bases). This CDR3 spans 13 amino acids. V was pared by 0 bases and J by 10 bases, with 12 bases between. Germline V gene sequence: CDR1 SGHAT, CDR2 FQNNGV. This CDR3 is CASSLEVGAIQYF. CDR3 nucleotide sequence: TGTGCCAGCAGCTTAGAGGTGGGGGCGATCCAGTACTTC.

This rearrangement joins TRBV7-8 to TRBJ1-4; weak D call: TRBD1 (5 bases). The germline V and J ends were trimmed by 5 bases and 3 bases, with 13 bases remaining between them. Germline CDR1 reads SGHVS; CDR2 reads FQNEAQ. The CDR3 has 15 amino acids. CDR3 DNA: TGTGCCAGCAGCCCTCCTCAGGGTTCTAATGAAAAACTGTTTTTT. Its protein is CASSPPQGSNEKLFF.

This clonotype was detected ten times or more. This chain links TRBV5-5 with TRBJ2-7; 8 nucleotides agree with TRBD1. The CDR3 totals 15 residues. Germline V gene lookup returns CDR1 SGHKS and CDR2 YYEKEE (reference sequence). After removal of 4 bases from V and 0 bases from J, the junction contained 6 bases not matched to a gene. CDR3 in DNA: TGTGCCAGCAGCATAGCGACAGGGGCCTCCTACGAGCAGTACTTC. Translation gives CASSIATGASYEQYF.

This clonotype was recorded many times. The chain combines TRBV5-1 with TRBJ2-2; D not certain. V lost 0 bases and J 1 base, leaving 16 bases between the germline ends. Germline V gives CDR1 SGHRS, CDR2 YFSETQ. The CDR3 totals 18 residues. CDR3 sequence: CASSLDPKPHRNTGELFF. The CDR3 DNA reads TGCGCCAGCAGCTTGGACCCCAAACCCCATAGGAACACCGGGGAGCTGTTTTTT.

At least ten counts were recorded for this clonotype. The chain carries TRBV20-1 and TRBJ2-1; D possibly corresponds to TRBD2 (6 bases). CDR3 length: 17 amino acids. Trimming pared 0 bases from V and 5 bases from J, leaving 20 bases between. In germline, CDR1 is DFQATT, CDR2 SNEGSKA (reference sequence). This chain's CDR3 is CSARELGRGWGHNEQFF. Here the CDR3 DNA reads TGCAGTGCTAGAGAACTAGGACGGGGGTGGGGACACAATGAGCAGTTCTTC.

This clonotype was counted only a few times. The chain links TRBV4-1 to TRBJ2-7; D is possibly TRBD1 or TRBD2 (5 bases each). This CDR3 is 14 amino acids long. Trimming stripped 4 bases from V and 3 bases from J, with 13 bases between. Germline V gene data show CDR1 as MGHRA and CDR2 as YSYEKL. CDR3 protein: CASSPNRGDYEQYF. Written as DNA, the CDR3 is TGCGCCAGCAGCCCAAATCGGGGCGACTACGAGCAGTACTTC.

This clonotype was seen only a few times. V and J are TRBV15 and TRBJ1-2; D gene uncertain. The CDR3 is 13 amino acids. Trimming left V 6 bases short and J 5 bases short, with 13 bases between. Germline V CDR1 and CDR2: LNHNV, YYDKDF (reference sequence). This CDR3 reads CATRDPGPYGYTF. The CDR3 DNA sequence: TGTGCCACCAGGGACCCCGGTCCGTATGGCTACACCTTC.

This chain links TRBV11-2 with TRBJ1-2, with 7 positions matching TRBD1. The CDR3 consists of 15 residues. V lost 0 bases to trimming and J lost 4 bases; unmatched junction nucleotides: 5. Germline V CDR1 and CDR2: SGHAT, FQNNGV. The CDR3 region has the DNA TGTGCCAGCAGCTTAGATCCCGGGACAGTCTATGGCTACACCTTC. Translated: CASSLDPGTVYGYTF. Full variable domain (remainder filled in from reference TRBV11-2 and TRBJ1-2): EAGVAQSPRYKIIEKRQSVAFWCNPISGHATLYWYQQILGQGPKLLIQFQNNGVVDDSQLPKDRFSAERLKGVDSTLKIQPAKLEDSAVYLCASSLDPGTVYGYTFGSGTRLTVV.

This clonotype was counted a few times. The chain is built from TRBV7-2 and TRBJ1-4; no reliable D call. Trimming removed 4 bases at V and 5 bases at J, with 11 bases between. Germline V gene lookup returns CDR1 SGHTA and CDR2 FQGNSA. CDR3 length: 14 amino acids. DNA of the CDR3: TGTGCCAGCAGCTCGTGGGGTCCCAATGAAAAACTGTTTTTT. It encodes CASSSWGPNEKLFF.

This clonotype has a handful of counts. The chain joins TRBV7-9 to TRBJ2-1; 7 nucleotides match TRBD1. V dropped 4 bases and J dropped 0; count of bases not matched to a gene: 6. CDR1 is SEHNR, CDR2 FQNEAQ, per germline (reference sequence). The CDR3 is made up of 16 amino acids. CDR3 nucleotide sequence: TGTGCCAGCAGCTCCCGGGACAGCTTCTCCTACAATGAGCAGTTCTTC. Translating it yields CASSSRDSFSYNEQFF.

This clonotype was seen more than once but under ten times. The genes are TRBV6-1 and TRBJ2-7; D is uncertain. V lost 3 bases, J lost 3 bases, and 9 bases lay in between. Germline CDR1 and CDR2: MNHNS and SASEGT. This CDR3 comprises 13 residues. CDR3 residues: CASSDNQYYEQYF. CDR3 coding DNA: TGTGCCAGCAGTGATAACCAGTACTACGAGCAGTACTTC.

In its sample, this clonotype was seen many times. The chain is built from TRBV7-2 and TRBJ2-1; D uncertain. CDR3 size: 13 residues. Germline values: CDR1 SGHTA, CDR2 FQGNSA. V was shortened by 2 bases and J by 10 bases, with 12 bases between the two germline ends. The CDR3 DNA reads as TGTGCCAGCAGCTTATTTGGGCATCCAGAGCAGTTCTTC. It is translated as CASSLFGHPEQFF. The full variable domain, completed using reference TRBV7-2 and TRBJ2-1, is GAGVSQSPSNKVTEKGKDVELRCDPISGHTALYWYRQSLGQGLEFLIYFQGNSAPDKSGLPSDRFSAERTGGSVSTLTIQRTQQEDSAVYLCASSLFGHPEQFFGPGTRLTVL.

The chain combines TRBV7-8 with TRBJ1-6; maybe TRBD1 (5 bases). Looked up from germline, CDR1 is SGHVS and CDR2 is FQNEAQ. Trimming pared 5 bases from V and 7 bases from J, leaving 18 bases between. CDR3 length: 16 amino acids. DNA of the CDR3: TGTGCCAGCAGCCAAAGGGCCCTAGGGGCGAATTCACCCCTCCACTTT. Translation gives CASSQRALGANSPLHF.

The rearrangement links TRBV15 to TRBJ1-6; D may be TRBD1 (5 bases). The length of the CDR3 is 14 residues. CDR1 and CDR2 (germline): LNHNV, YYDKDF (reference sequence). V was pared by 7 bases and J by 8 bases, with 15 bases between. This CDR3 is CATMGSGSDSPLHF. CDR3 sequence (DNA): TGTGCCACCATGGGATCAGGGTCAGATTCACCCCTCCACTTT.

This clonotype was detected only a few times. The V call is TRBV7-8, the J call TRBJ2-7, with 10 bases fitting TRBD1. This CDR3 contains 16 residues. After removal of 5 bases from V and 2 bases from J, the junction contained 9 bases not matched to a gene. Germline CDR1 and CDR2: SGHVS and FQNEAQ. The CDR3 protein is CASSVRGQGLPYEQYF. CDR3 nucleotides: TGTGCCAGCAGCGTCCGGGGACAGGGGTTACCCTACGAGCAGTACTTC. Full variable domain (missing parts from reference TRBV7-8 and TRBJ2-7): GAGVSQSPRYKVAKRGQDVALRCDPISGHVSLFWYQQALGQGPEFLTYFQNEAQLDKSGLPSDRFFAERPEGSVSTLKIQRTQQEDSAVYLCASSVRGQGLPYEQYFGPGTRLTVT.

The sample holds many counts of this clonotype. CDR3 sequence (DNA): TGTGCCAGCAGCTTAGCTCCTGCCGTAGTTGAGACCCAGTACTTC. This translates into CASSLAPAVVETQYF. The chain uses TRBV11-2 and TRBJ2-5; D is undetermined. V lost 1 base, J lost 5 bases, and 14 bases lay in between. The CDR3 has 15 residues. Germline V lookup: CDR1 SGHAT, CDR2 FQNNGV.